The T cell receptor (beta chain) described here comes from a study of CD8 T cells in Susac syndrome. CD8+ and CD4+ T cells were negatively isolated; TEMRA cells were FACS-enriched. cDNA came from about 0.5 to 1 ug RNA primed by random hexamers. TCRdb processed the immunoSEQ multiplex PCR reads anew with MiXCR; each CDR3 protein has one entry. The sample holds about 120,000 distinct CDR3 sequences, approximately 94% seen once. The sequenced material came from CD4+ T cells from PBMCs. This TCR came from a human donor in good health.

The CDR3: CASSLDHGYNEQFF. The CDR3 DNA sequence: TGTGCCAGCAGCTTAGACCACGGCTACAATGAGCAGTTCTTC. The chain uses TRBV7-9 and TRBJ2-1; D ambiguous. CDR1 and CDR2 from the germline V gene are SEHNR and FQNEAQ (reference sequence). The length of the CDR3 is 14 residues. The V end lost 1 base, the J end lost 3 bases, and 7 bases lay between the germline ends.